What follows are 14 T cell receptor beta chains derived from one specimen sequenced in a study of blood T cell repertoires in COVID-19. Produced via immunoSEQ multiplex PCR; TCRdb's table is partial and in-frame only. This table holds approximately 46,000 clones, more than 80% found once. The sample consisted of peripheral blood. The receptors shown here come from a man between 65 and 80 years old with active COVID-19.

The rearrangement uses TRBV5-1 and TRBJ2-1, with D maybe TRBD2 (5 bases). V was pared by 0 bases and J by 0 bases, with 16 bases between. Germline CDR1 is SGHRS and CDR2 is YFSETQ. The CDR3 covers 18 residues. CDR3 sequence reads: CASSLASGPGSSYNEQFF. In DNA form, the CDR3 reads TGCGCCAGCAGCTTGGCCTCCGGCCCGGGGAGCTCCTACAATGAGCAGTTCTTC.

The chain joins TRBV11-2 to TRBJ2-7, with 11 bases fitting TRBD2. Losses at the gene ends were 1 base for V and 5 bases for J; bases not matched to a gene: 7. Germline lookup yields CDR1 SGHAT and CDR2 FQNNGV. The CDR3 extends over 16 amino acids. Here the CDR3 reads CASSLGFSGGANEQYF. Written as DNA, the CDR3 is TGTGCCAGCAGCTTAGGTTTTAGCGGGGGGGCCAACGAGCAGTACTTC.

A remark on this clone: A read error may produce the germline difference seen at one junction end. The chain links TRBV7-7 to TRBJ2-2, with 8 nucleotides matching TRBD1. CDR3 length: 14 residues. Germline values: CDR1 SSHAT, CDR2 FNYEAQ (reference sequence). CDR3 protein: CASSLGQGGGELFF. DNA of the CDR3: TGTGCTAGCAGCTTAGGACAGGGCGGCGGGGAGCTGTTTTTT.

This rearrangement joins TRBV7-2 to TRBJ2-7; 10 bases agree with TRBD2. The CDR3 sequence is 14 residues long. The trim removed 4 bases at V and 3 bases at J, leaving 3 bases unmatched. Per the germline V gene, CDR1 is SGHTA and CDR2 is FQGNSA. For the CDR3, the DNA is TGTGCCAGCAGCTATACTAGCGGGGACTACGAGCAGTACTTC. Its translation is CASSYTSGDYEQYF.

This rearrangement joins TRBV29-1 to TRBJ1-1; TRBD1 aligns across 7 bases. This CDR3 region has 13 residues. V was clipped by 4 bases and J by 2 bases; unmatched bases: 4. The germline gives CDR1 SQVTM, CDR2 ANQGSEA. This chain's CDR3 is CSVARGFNTEAFF. The DNA of the CDR3 is TGCAGCGTTGCCAGGGGGTTTAACACTGAAGCTTTCTTT.

The gene calls are TRBV5-4 and TRBJ2-4; 10 bases are shared with TRBD2. Germline V gene sequence: CDR1 SGHNT, CDR2 YYREEE (reference sequence). The CDR3 contains 16 residues. Unmatched junction bases numbered 6, after V lost 3 bases and J lost 3 bases. CDR3 nucleotides: TGTGCCAGCAGCTCAGTGAGGACTAGCGGCAAAAACATTCAGTACTTC. Residues: CASSSVRTSGKNIQYF.

This clone turned up a few times. V gene TRBV7-2 combines with J gene TRBJ1-5; D may be TRBD1 (5 bases). Germline V lookup: CDR1 SGHTA, CDR2 FQGNSA. CDR3 length: 18 residues. The V end was cut by 5 bases, the J end by 0 bases, with 20 bases between. The CDR3 reads CASSPAPTGEYSNQPQHF. In DNA form, the CDR3 reads TGTGCCAGCAGCCCAGCCCCCACAGGTGAATATAGCAATCAGCCCCAGCATTTT.

The rearrangement links TRBV7-8 to TRBJ2-3; 12 bases are a match to TRBD1. CDR3 length: 15 amino acids. Germline assignment: CDR1 SGHVS and CDR2 FQNEAQ. Trimming removed 3 bases from V and 4 bases from J; junction bases left unmatched: 2. Here the CDR3 reads CASSLGQGAADTQYF. DNA for the CDR3: TGTGCCAGCAGCTTGGGACAGGGGGCTGCAGATACGCAGTATTTT.

This rearrangement joins TRBV3-1 (or the pseudogene TRBV3-2) to TRBJ1-4, with D hard to call. This CDR3 contains 16 residues. CDR1 LGHDT and CDR2 YNNKEL come from the germline V gene (reference sequence). The V and J ends lost 3 bases and 4 bases respectively, with 15 bases between them. The CDR3 sequence: CASSQSTQAFNEKLFF. In DNA form, the CDR3 reads TGTGCCAGCAGCCAGTCTACTCAGGCTTTTAATGAAAAACTGTTTTTT.

The chain uses TRBV6-2 or TRBV6-3 and TRBJ1-3; 7 bases fit TRBD1. The length of the CDR3 is 15 residues. Looked up from germline, CDR1 is MNHEY and CDR2 is SVGEGT. J gave up 0 bases and V 6 bases, and 5 bases lay outside the gene matches. The CDR3 spells CASSTDRVSGNTIYF. The CDR3 DNA reads TGTGCCAGCAGCACCGACAGGGTCTCTGGAAACACCATATATTTT.

The genes are TRBV2 and TRBJ1-6, with 8 bases that match TRBD1. Germline trimming cut 7 bases from V and 7 bases from J; bases unmatched to any gene: 6. CDR1 and CDR2 from the germline V gene are SNHLY and FYNNEI. CDR3 length: 14 amino acids. CDR3 sequence: CASKVTGGNSPLHF. The CDR3 DNA is TGTGCCAGCAAGGTCACAGGGGGAAATTCACCCCTCCACTTT. The full variable domain, completed using reference TRBV2 and TRBJ1-6, is EPEVTQTPSHQVTQMGQEVILRCVPISNHLYFYWYRQILGQKVEFLVSFYNNEISEKSEIFDDQFSVERPDGSNFTLKIRSTKLEDSAMYFCASKVTGGNSPLHFGNGTRLTVT.

The CDR3 is CASGPDTQYF. CDR3 in DNA: TGTGCCAGCGGGCCCGATACGCAGTATTTT. V and J are TRBV7-2 and TRBJ2-3, with D unresolved. CDR1 is SGHTA and CDR2 is FQGNSA in the germline V gene. With 8 bases removed from V and 6 bases from J, the gap between germline ends came to 6 bases. The CDR3 totals 10 residues.

The chain joins TRBV19 to TRBJ2-3, with 9 positions matching TRBD2. The junction had 14 bases not matched to a gene; V was cut back by 3 bases and J by 4 bases. This CDR3 region has 18 residues. The germline CDR1 and CDR2 sequences are LNHDA and SQIVND (reference sequence). DNA of the CDR3: TGTGCCAGTAGTATTTACCCCCCCCTTAGCGGGGGTCCAGATACGCAGTATTTT. Amino acid sequence: CASSIYPPLSGGPDTQYF.

This rearrangement joins TRBV20-1 to TRBJ2-4; weak D call: TRBD2 (5 bases). Per germline, CDR1 DFQATT and CDR2 SNEGSKA (reference sequence). CDR3 size: 11 residues. V lost 6 bases and J lost 7, with 10 bases in between. The CDR3 is CSASRGNIQYF. CDR3 DNA: TGCAGTGCGTCCCGGGGTAACATTCAGTACTTC.